The 18 T cell receptor beta chains below all came from one sample that was sequenced in a study of blood T cell repertoires in COVID-19. Repertoires were generated with immunoSEQ multiplex PCR, while TCRdb's copy carries only in-frame clones and drops some. In the table there are 200,000 to 250,000 clones, about 85% of which are singletons. The sequenced sample consisted of peripheral blood. These receptors all come from a man between 18 and 35 years old with active or convalescent COVID-19.

The CDR3 sequence is CASSLVVAGGGEQYF. The CDR3 DNA is TGTGCCAGCAGCTTGGTAGTAGCGGGGGGTGGCGAGCAGTACTTC. This chain uses TRBV5-4 with TRBJ2-7; TRBD2 aligns across 10 bases. The junction had 6 bases not matched to a gene; V was cut back by 0 bases and J by 6 bases. Germline-derived CDR1 and CDR2 are SGHNT and YYREEE (reference sequence). The CDR3 runs 15 residues. The variable domain in full, with the rest retrieved from reference TRBV5-4 and TRBJ2-7, is ETGVTQSPTHLIKTRGQQVTLRCSSQSGHNTVSWYQQALGQGPQFIFQYYREEENGRGNFPPRFSGLQFPNYSSELNVNALELDDSALYLCASSLVVAGGGEQYFGPGTRLTVT.

CDR3 nucleotide sequence: TGTGCCTCAGCAGGGTGGCTAACCACAGATACGCAGTATTTT. Translated, it gives CASAGWLTTDTQYF. This chain uses TRBV27 with TRBJ2-3; D may be TRBD1 (5 bases). The germline V and J ends were trimmed by 11 bases and 2 bases, with 17 bases remaining between them. Germline V gene lookup returns CDR1 MNHEY and CDR2 SMNVEV (reference sequence). There are 14 residues in the CDR3.

The chain employs TRBV6-5 and TRBJ1-4; TRBD1 might be the D (6 bases). Germline loops: CDR1 MNHEY, CDR2 SVGAGI. The CDR3 is 15 residues long. Trimming pared 4 bases from V and 7 bases from J, leaving 16 bases between. As DNA, the CDR3 is TGTGCCAGCAGTTCCCCGGGGGGGGCAGGTGAAAAACTGTTTTTT. Amino acids: CASSSPGGAGEKLFF.

V and J are TRBV28 and TRBJ2-1; 11 bases agree with TRBD2. The length of the CDR3 is 17 residues. The V segment lost 3 bases and the J segment 5 bases; nucleotides outside the gene matches: 9. Germline V CDR1 and CDR2: MDHEN, SYDVKM. The CDR3 loop reads CASSFIAGGLNNNEQFF. CDR3 coding DNA: TGTGCCAGCAGTTTTATAGCGGGAGGGCTGAATAACAATGAGCAGTTCTTC.

This clone was picked up one time. This sequence joins TRBV10-3 and TRBJ1-1, with D possibly matching TRBD1 (6 bases). In germline, CDR1 is ENHRY, CDR2 SYGVKD. The CDR3 contains 15 residues. The V end lost 0 bases, the J end lost 3 bases, and 11 bases lay between the germline ends. The CDR3 loop reads CAISESQGRDTEAFF. The DNA of the CDR3 is TGTGCCATCAGTGAGTCGCAGGGGCGGGACACTGAAGCTTTCTTT.

V gene TRBV2 combines with J gene TRBJ1-2, with D maybe TRBD1 (6 bases). CDR3 length: 13 amino acids. Trimming removed 8 bases from V and 3 bases from J, with 13 bases in between. Germline CDR1 is SNHLY and CDR2 is FYNNEI. This chain's CDR3 is CASQQGLDYGYTF. The CDR3, as DNA: TGTGCCAGCCAACAGGGTTTGGACTATGGCTACACCTTC.

This clone has a handful of counts. V is TRBV6-2 or TRBV6-3 and J is TRBJ2-7; possible D gene TRBD1, 5 bases. Per germline, CDR1 MNHEY and CDR2 SVGEGT. Trimming cost V 2 bases and J 5 bases, with 13 bases left between them. The length of the CDR3 is 14 residues. This chain's CDR3 is CASSYTAGPNEQYF. The CDR3 DNA reads TGTGCCAGCAGTTACACCGCAGGGCCAAACGAGCAGTACTTC.

The V call is TRBV4-1, the J call TRBJ2-5; TRBD1 is a possible D gene (6 bases). The CDR3 length is 14 residues. Per the germline V gene, CDR1 is MGHRA and CDR2 is YSYEKL. The V end was cut by 2 bases, the J end by 4 bases, with 11 bases between. The CDR3 loop reads CASSQTGNAETQYF. CDR3 DNA sequence: TGCGCCAGCAGCCAAACAGGGAATGCAGAGACCCAGTACTTC.

This rearrangement joins TRBV14 to TRBJ1-2, with D uncertain. Looked up from germline, CDR1 is SGHDN and CDR2 is FVKESK. Trimming stripped 2 bases from V and 8 bases from J, with 15 bases between. The CDR3 runs 14 residues. CDR3 nucleotides: TGTGCCAGCAGCCAAAGAGGTAGATTCGGGGGCTACACCTTC. Translated: CASSQRGRFGGYTF. Looking up the rest from reference TRBV14 and TRBJ1-2 gives the full variable domain: EAGVTQFPSHSVIEKGQTVTLRCDPISGHDNLYWYRRVMGKEIKFLLHFVKESKQDESGMPNNRFLAERTGGTYSTLKVQPAELEDSGVYFCASSQRGRFGGYTFGSGTRLTVV.

This clone showed up just once. This chain uses TRBV20-1 with TRBJ2-5; D is perhaps TRBD2 (6 bases). Germline loops: CDR1 DFQATT, CDR2 SNEGSKA (reference sequence). Trimming left V 3 bases short and J 4 bases short, with 12 bases between. The CDR3 sequence is 13 residues long. The CDR3 region is CSASSLSGETQYF. CDR3 nucleotides: TGCAGTGCTAGTTCGCTTAGCGGAGAGACCCAGTACTTC.

The chain recombines TRBV19 with TRBJ2-2; TRBD1 aligns across 7 bases. The CDR3 covers 15 residues. V was clipped by 0 bases and J by 4 bases; unmatched bases: 2. Germline CDR1 reads LNHDA; CDR2 reads SQIVND (reference sequence). The CDR3 loop reads CASSIDRGSTGELFF. The DNA of the CDR3 is TGTGCCAGTAGTATAGACAGGGGGAGCACCGGGGAGCTGTTTTTT.

Written as DNA, the CDR3 is TGTGCCGGCGCCGGGACAGGGGATGGCTACACCTTC. As protein: CAGAGTGDGYTF. The genes are TRBV10-3 and TRBJ1-2; 10 nucleotides agree with TRBD1. Germline trimming cut 11 bases from V and 6 bases from J; bases unmatched to any gene: 6. Germline V CDR1 and CDR2: ENHRY, SYGVKD. The CDR3 loop spans 12 amino acids.

The chain carries TRBV28 and TRBJ2-7; 7 positions agree with TRBD1. The CDR3 covers 19 residues. V was clipped by 4 bases and J by 2 bases; unmatched bases: 20. Germline loops: CDR1 MDHEN, CDR2 SYDVKM. The CDR3, as DNA: TGTGCCAGCAGTTACCCCCGGGACAGAGTTTTACTTGGGCCCTACGAGCAGTACTTC. Translated: CASSYPRDRVLLGPYEQYF. The variable domain in full, with the rest retrieved from reference TRBV28 and TRBJ2-7, is DVKVTQSSRYLVKRTGEKVFLECVQDMDHENMFWYRQDPGLGLRLIYFSYDVKMKEKGDIPEGYSVSREKKERFSLILESASTNQTSMYLCASSYPRDRVLLGPYEQYFGPGTRLTVT.

This sequence joins TRBV6-2 or TRBV6-3 and TRBJ1-5; a possible D gene is TRBD1 (5 bases). CDR3 length equals 14 residues. CDR1 MNHEY and CDR2 SVGEGT come from the germline V gene. Trimming took 2 bases from V and 4 from J, leaving 9 bases between them. For the CDR3, the DNA is TGTGCCAGCAGTTACCAGGGCCAAAATCAGCCCCAGCATTTT. Translating gives CASSYQGQNQPQHF.

The chain recombines TRBV5-1 with TRBJ2-2; D gene uncertain. V was trimmed by 1 base and J by 0 bases, leaving 4 bases between them. The CDR3 is 14 residues long. The germline V gene has CDR1 SGHRS and CDR2 YFSETQ. As DNA, the CDR3 is TGCGCCAGCAGCTTGTCAACGAACACCGGGGAGCTGTTTTTT. It codes for CASSLSTNTGELFF.

This clone was counted a single time. CDR3 bases: TGTGCCATCAGTGAGCTAGCGGACTCCTACGAGCAGTACTTC. Its translation is CAISELADSYEQYF. V usage is TRBV10-3 and J usage is TRBJ2-7; 7 positions agree with TRBD2. Germline CDR1 ENHRY, CDR2 SYGVKD. V shed 2 bases and J 0 bases; nucleotides not matched to a gene: 1. The CDR3 sequence is 14 residues long.

This chain connects TRBV2 to TRBJ1-1, with D possibly TRBD1 on 6 matching bases. V gave up 6 bases and J gave up 0 bases, with 11 bases separating them. CDR1 SNHLY and CDR2 FYNNEI come from the germline V gene. CDR3 size: 14 residues. DNA of the CDR3: TGTGCCAGCAGGGGGGACACATTGAACACTGAAGCTTTCTTT. Amino acid sequence: CASRGDTLNTEAFF.

This clone was counted a few times. The chain has TRBV9 and TRBJ2-1; D might be TRBD1 (6 bases). Looked up from germline, CDR1 is SGDLS and CDR2 is YYNGEE. Between the trimmed V and J ends, which lost 0 bases and 15 bases, there was a span of 28 bases. The CDR3 consists of 17 residues. CDR3 in amino acids: CASSVAAQGPVPTTGFF. CDR3 bases: TGTGCCAGCAGCGTAGCTGCACAGGGCCCTGTTCCAACTACAGGGTTCTTC.